This T cell receptor (beta chain) was sequenced in a study of blood T cell repertoires in COVID-19. This clone has only a few counts. Clones were read by immunoSEQ multiplex PCR, and TCRdb kept only the in-frame ones, dropping some. The sample contains about 190,000 clones, around 85% of which appear only once. The sequence was obtained from a man aged 70-80 years with active or convalescent COVID-19. The sequenced material came from peripheral blood.

The CDR3 DNA reads as TGTGCCAGCAGTTACTCTGGGACAGGGGGCTACGAGCAGTACTTC. Protein product: CASSYSGTGGYEQYF. The chain carries TRBV6-5 and TRBJ2-7, with 11 bases fitting TRBD1. The CDR3 is made up of 15 amino acids. With 0 bases clipped from V and 3 bases from J, the junction kept 1 base outside the gene matches. CDR1 is MNHEY, CDR2 SVGAGI, per germline.